The next 2 T cell receptor beta chains were all read from a single sample in a study of glioma-infiltrating T cells after dendritic cell vaccination. Here immunoSEQ multiplex PCR was the method, and the copy in TCRdb shows in-frame clones only, minus some. The repertoire holds 80,000 to 100,000 clones, with approximately 80% as singletons. Time point reported: after dendritic cell vaccination, including at tumor progression/relapse. Sequencing was performed on blood, taken after dendritic cell vaccination. Receptors originate from a human donor with glioblastoma.

With respect to this clone: Germline is not matched at one junction end, which may reflect a read error. For the CDR3, the DNA is TGTGCCTGTTCGGTGGATAGTTTTAACTATGGCCACACCTTC. Translating it yields CACSVDSFNYGHTF. The V call is TRBV30, the J call TRBJ1-2; D is unresolved. Per germline, CDR1 GTSNPN and CDR2 SVGIG (reference sequence). The CDR3 totals 14 residues.

This chain connects TRBV20-1 to TRBJ1-3; TRBD1 is a possible D gene (5 bases). Between the trimmed V and J ends, which lost 5 bases and 4 bases, there was a span of 6 bases. This CDR3 has 11 amino acids. From germline, CDR1 is DFQATT and CDR2 SNEGSKA (reference sequence). The CDR3 DNA sequence: TGCAGTGCTCGACAGGGAAACACCATATATTTT. It codes for CSARQGNTIYF.